A single sample is the source of the 14 T cell receptor beta chains below, sequenced in a study of read filtering for tumor transcriptome and immune sequencing. Molecular barcoded adaptors covering alpha/delta and beta/gamma chains were used on approximately 400 ng RNA. MiXCR was run by TCRdb on the reads, yielding one entry per CDR3 protein. The profile covers tens of thousands of distinct CDR3 sequences, with around 15% appearing a single time and 25% to 30% taken by the ten largest. Sequencing was performed on a population of CD138-negative cells sorted from bone marrow. Receptors originate from a donor aged 40 or older with multiple myeloma.

This clonotype was picked up many times. The J gene is TRBJ1-5, the V gene TRBV28; D is perhaps TRBD1 (5 bases). Per germline, CDR1 MDHEN and CDR2 SYDVKM. V was trimmed by 1 base and J by 0 bases, leaving 7 bases between them. The CDR3 covers 15 residues. DNA for the CDR3: TGTGCCAGCAGTTTATATGGGGCTAGCAATCAGCCCCAGCATTTT. The encoded protein is CASSLYGASNQPQHF.

This clonotype was observed at least ten times. DNA of the CDR3: TGTGCCGTAGGCCGGGGGAATAATTCACCCCTCCACTTT. Translated: CAVGRGNNSPLHF. This chain joins TRBV2 and TRBJ1-6, with D possibly matching TRBD1 (5 bases). The CDR3 is made up of 13 amino acids. V lost 11 bases and J 5 bases, leaving 13 bases between the germline ends. CDR1 is SNHLY, CDR2 FYNNEI, per germline.

This clonotype was seen repeatedly, ten times or more. This chain uses TRBV12-5 with TRBJ2-1; no reliable D call. In germline, CDR1 is LGHNT, CDR2 FRNRAP. Trimming cost V 3 bases and J 0 bases, with 9 bases left between them. The CDR3 length is 15 residues. Here the CDR3 DNA reads TGTGCTAGTGGTTTCAGCCCAGGCTCCTACAATGAGCAGTTCTTC. Encoded protein: CASGFSPGSYNEQFF.

The table lists this clonotype with many counts. The chain couples TRBV7-9 to TRBJ2-7; 8 positions agree with TRBD2. The length of the CDR3 is 14 residues. Losses at the gene ends were 7 bases for V and 2 bases for J; bases not matched to a gene: 7. In germline, CDR1 is SEHNR, CDR2 FQNEAQ (reference sequence). CDR3 DNA sequence: TGTGCCAGCACTAAGCGGGAGTTGGCCTACGAGCAGTACTTC. As protein: CASTKRELAYEQYF.

This clonotype was counted at least ten times. The chain carries TRBV10-3 and TRBJ2-7; D is possibly TRBD1 (6 bases). Germline V lookup: CDR1 ENHRY, CDR2 SYGVKD. The length of the CDR3 is 12 residues. The V end was cut by 6 bases, the J end by 2 bases, with 8 bases between. The CDR3 spells CAISGQPYEQYF. The CDR3 bases are TGTGCCATCAGCGGACAGCCCTACGAGCAGTACTTC.

This clonotype was counted at least ten times. This chain connects TRBV20-1 to TRBJ2-7, with TRBD2 matching over 14 bases. This CDR3 is built from 15 residues. The V segment lost 6 bases and the J segment 7 bases; nucleotides outside the gene matches: 11. CDR1 DFQATT and CDR2 SNEGSKA come from the germline V gene (reference sequence). CDR3 residues: CSAVSGTSGRGEQYF. The DNA for the CDR3 is TGCAGTGCCGTTTCGGGGACTAGCGGGAGAGGGGAGCAGTACTTC.

A remark on this clonotype: This may come from a read error, since a much larger clone is one base off. V usage is TRBV7-2 and J usage is TRBJ2-3; TRBD1 matches at 8 bases. Germline V CDR1 and CDR2: SGHTA, FQGNSA. CDR3 size: 16 residues. As DNA, the CDR3 is TGTGCCGGCAGCTCTACCCACCCAGGACAGGGAGGTACGCAGTATTTT. As protein: CAGSSTHPGQGGTQYF.

V is TRBV6-6 and J is TRBJ2-2; D could derive from TRBD1 or TRBD2 (5 bases each). CDR3 size: 16 residues. Germline loops: CDR1 MNHNY, CDR2 SVGAGI (reference sequence). The germline V and J ends were trimmed by 6 bases and 3 bases, with 17 bases remaining between them. CDR3: CASRTTWMGDTGELFF. The CDR3, as DNA: TGTGCCAGCAGGACTACATGGATGGGGGACACCGGGGAGCTGTTTTTT.

This clonotype was counted many times. V is TRBV19 and J is TRBJ2-3; no clear D. Between the trimmed V and J ends, which lost 3 bases and 5 bases, there was a span of 12 bases. Germline assignment: CDR1 LNHDA and CDR2 SQIVND (reference sequence). The CDR3 runs 14 residues. The CDR3 loop reads CASSIRAVGDTQYF. CDR3 bases: TGTGCCAGTAGTATTCGGGCAGTTGGAGATACGCAGTATTTT.

As regards this clonotype: This could be a read error, since a much larger clone is one nucleotide away. The chain links TRBV20-1 to TRBJ2-2; no reliable D call. Germline CDR1 reads DFQATT; CDR2 reads SNEGSKA (reference sequence). The CDR3 is 12 residues long. The germline V and J ends were trimmed by 2 bases and 5 bases, with 6 bases remaining between them. DNA for the CDR3: TGCAGTGCTAGACCCCAAACCGGGGAGCTGTTTTTT. It specifies CSARPQTGELFF.

This clonotype was detected many times. The chain links TRBV6-6 to TRBJ2-3; 8 nucleotides align to TRBD1. The junction had 6 bases not matched to a gene; V was cut back by 8 bases and J by 2 bases. The V gene's germline CDR1 is MNHNY and CDR2 SVGAGI (reference sequence). This CDR3 comprises 14 residues. As DNA, the CDR3 is TGTGCCAGCGGGAGGACAGGGACCACAGATACGCAGTATTTT. This gives the protein CASGRTGTTDTQYF.

This clonotype was observed many times. The CDR3 is CASSLARGGAYNEQFF. CDR3 sequence (DNA): TGCGCCAGCAGCTTGGCCCGGGGTGGGGCATACAATGAGCAGTTCTTC. The rearrangement joins TRBV5-1 to TRBJ2-1; D possibly matches TRBD1 or TRBD2 (5 bases each). The CDR3 loop spans 16 amino acids. Germline CDR1 and CDR2: SGHRS and YFSETQ. Trimming took off 0 bases at V and 4 bases at J, with 14 bases between the two ends.

The chain joins TRBV18 to TRBJ2-5; D uncertain. The ends were cut back, 2 bases at V and 5 bases at J, with 9 bases in the middle. Germline CDR1 is KGHSH and CDR2 is LQKENI. The CDR3 totals 13 residues. The CDR3 DNA is TGTGCCAGCTCACCAAGGCTTGGCGAGACCCAGTACTTC. Its translation: CASSPRLGETQYF.

As regards this clonotype: This may be a read error: a much more frequent sequence differs by one nucleotide. The rearrangement uses TRBV7-9 and TRBJ2-2; 7 bases align to TRBD1. This CDR3 is built from 14 residues. Germline V lookup: CDR1 SEHNR, CDR2 FQNEAQ (reference sequence). The DNA for the CDR3 is TGTGCCAGCAGCGATGACAGGGCTACCGGGGAGCTGCTTTTT. Protein sequence: CASSDDRATGELLF.